The 23 T cell receptor beta chains reported below all come from one sample, sequenced in a study of CD8 T cells in Susac syndrome. An amount of RNA that ranged from roughly 0.5 to 1 ug was reverse transcribed with random hexamers. MiXCR, applied by TCRdb to the immunoSEQ multiplex PCR reads, yields one record per CDR3 protein. The sample has 250,000 to 300,000 distinct CDR3 sequences, 65% to 90% seen once; the top ten hold 0.21%. Sequencing was carried out using CD8+ T cells from PBMCs. The receptors shown here come from a human donor with multiple sclerosis.

The chain has TRBV24-1 and TRBJ2-2; tentative D call: TRBD1 (6 bases). The CDR3 has 16 residues. V lost 4 bases, J lost 0 bases, and 11 bases lay in between. CDR1 KGHDR and CDR2 SFDVKD come from the germline V gene. CDR3: CATSETGHPNTGELFF. The CDR3 DNA is TGTGCCACCAGTGAAACGGGACATCCGAACACCGGGGAGCTGTTTTTT.

The V gene is TRBV4-3, the J gene TRBJ2-7; maybe TRBD2 (5 bases). The V gene's germline CDR1 is LGHNA and CDR2 YSLEER. The CDR3 loop spans 13 amino acids. Trimming stripped 0 bases from V and 4 bases from J, with 7 bases between. As DNA, the CDR3 is TGCGCCAGCAGCCAAGAGGGGAGATACGAGCAGTACTTC. This sequence encodes CASSQEGRYEQYF.

The chain recombines TRBV5-6 with TRBJ1-2; D call uncertain. CDR1 SGHDT and CDR2 YYEEEE come from the germline V gene. This CDR3 spans 17 amino acids. The ends were cut back, 4 bases at V and 4 bases at J, with 23 bases in the middle. CDR3 sequence: CASSLPRPSPAAYGYTF. CDR3 DNA: TGTGCCAGCAGCCTCCCCCGTCCATCCCCGGCGGCCTATGGCTACACCTTC.

The chain is built from TRBV7-4 and TRBJ2-5; 8 bases fit TRBD1. The CDR3 sequence is 16 residues long. Germline V CDR1 and CDR2: SGHVT, SQSDAQ. V was pared by 5 bases and J by 3 bases, with 11 bases of the junction left unmatched. CDR3: CASSPKPTGAEETQYF. CDR3 nucleotide sequence: TGTGCCAGCAGCCCCAAACCGACAGGGGCGGAAGAGACCCAGTACTTC.

The rearrangement uses TRBV29-1 and TRBJ2-1; 7 nucleotides agree with TRBD2. Germline V lookup: CDR1 SQVTM, CDR2 ANQGSEA. The junction had 9 bases not matched to a gene; V was cut back by 4 bases and J by 6 bases. The CDR3 loop spans 14 amino acids. DNA for the CDR3: TGCAGCGTTGCTGTGACTAGCACGGTCAATGAGCAGTTCTTC. This gives the protein CSVAVTSTVNEQFF.

CDR3 in DNA: TGTGCCAGTAGTACCGGGACGGATAACACTGAAGCTTTCTTT. Translating gives CASSTGTDNTEAFF. The J gene is TRBJ1-1, the V gene TRBV19, with a weak D call TRBD1 (5 bases). The length of the CDR3 is 14 residues. V lost 4 bases and J lost 2, with 11 bases in between. The V gene's germline CDR1 is LNHDA and CDR2 SQIVND (reference sequence).

V and J are TRBV24-1 and TRBJ2-2; D is tentatively TRBD1 or TRBD2 (5 bases each). The CDR3 is made up of 16 amino acids. The V end lost 4 bases, the J end lost 0 bases, and 11 bases lay between the germline ends. Germline values: CDR1 KGHDR, CDR2 SFDVKD. The CDR3 DNA reads as TGTGCCACCAGTGAACCAGGGACCGCGAACACCGGGGAGCTGTTTTTT. Translating gives CATSEPGTANTGELFF.

This chain links TRBV6-2 or TRBV6-3 with TRBJ2-7; 9 positions agree with TRBD2. Germline V gives CDR1 MNHEY, CDR2 SVGEGT. The CDR3 spans 16 residues. J lost 6 bases, V lost 2 bases, and 11 bases had no gene match. The CDR3 spells CASSYIHGGLATEQYF. CDR3 sequence (DNA): TGTGCCAGCAGTTACATACATGGGGGACTAGCAACCGAGCAGTACTTC.

This chain uses TRBV30 with TRBJ2-1; maybe TRBD2 (5 bases). The CDR3 sequence is 14 residues long. V lost 2 bases and J lost 4, with 12 bases in between. Germline V gene lookup returns CDR1 GTSNPN and CDR2 SVGIG (reference sequence). CDR3 in amino acids: CAWSSPSLYNEQFF. The CDR3, as DNA: TGTGCCTGGAGTTCCCCTAGCCTGTACAATGAGCAGTTCTTC.

V and J are TRBV21-1 and TRBJ2-2; the listed D gene, TRBD1, was not tested against the DNA. TRBV21-1 is marked as a pseudogene. The CDR3 runs 18 residues. In DNA, the CDR3 is TGTGCCAGCAGCAAAGTCGGGACAGGGGGCGCGGAGACCGGGGAGCTGTTTTTT. Its translation: CASSKVGTGGAETGELFF.

J is TRBJ1-2 and V is TRBV11-2; D remains unclear. The CDR3 has 15 amino acids. From germline, CDR1 is SGHAT and CDR2 FQNNGV. V was trimmed by 5 bases and J by 7 bases, leaving 20 bases between them. The CDR3: CASSPVKGRWGGYTF. Written as DNA, the CDR3 is TGTGCCAGCAGCCCTGTGAAGGGAAGATGGGGTGGCTACACCTTC.

The chain uses TRBV10-2 and TRBJ2-1; no firm D call. V shed 4 bases and J shed 4 bases, with 11 bases lying between them. The CDR3 sequence is 14 residues long. CDR1 WSHSY and CDR2 SAAADI come from the germline V gene. In nucleotides, the CDR3 is TGCGCCAGCAGTGGATCGCGATCTTACAATGAGCAGTTCTTC. Translating gives CASSGSRSYNEQFF.

The J gene is TRBJ2-1, the V gene TRBV28; tentative D call: TRBD2 (5 bases). This CDR3 is 16 amino acids long. V was trimmed by 5 bases and J by 2 bases, leaving 16 bases between them. Germline lookup yields CDR1 MDHEN and CDR2 SYDVKM. The CDR3 DNA sequence: TGTGCCAGCAGTGGGCTCATAGCGCCGCCCTACAATGAGCAGTTCTTC. It yields the protein CASSGLIAPPYNEQFF.

The chain employs TRBV19 and TRBJ2-7; D not certain. The CDR3 has 13 amino acids. V was trimmed by 6 bases and J by 2 bases, leaving 11 bases between them. Per germline, CDR1 LNHDA and CDR2 SQIVND (reference sequence). CDR3 region: CASSPSSAYEQYF. The CDR3 region has the DNA TGTGCCAGTAGCCCCAGCAGCGCCTACGAGCAGTACTTC. Supplemented by reference TRBV19 and TRBJ2-7, the full variable domain reads DGGITQSPKYLFRKEGQNVTLSCEQNLNHDAMYWYRQDPGQGLRLIYYSQIVNDFQKGDIAEGYSVSREKKESFPLTVTSAQKNPTAFYLCASSPSSAYEQYFGPGTRLTVT.

The chain carries TRBV15 and TRBJ2-7; 7 nucleotides agree with TRBD1. There are 16 residues in the CDR3. V lost 0 bases to trimming and J lost 4 bases; unmatched junction nucleotides: 9. CDR1 is LNHNV and CDR2 is YYDKDF in the germline V gene (reference sequence). The chain's CDR3 is CATSREDGDRDYEQYF. CDR3 nucleotide sequence: TGTGCCACCAGCAGAGAGGATGGGGACAGAGATTACGAGCAGTACTTC.

The V gene is TRBV7-9, the J gene TRBJ1-5; TRBD1 might be the D (5 bases). This CDR3 has 15 residues. From germline, CDR1 is SEHNR and CDR2 FQNEAQ (reference sequence). V lost 5 bases and J 3 bases, leaving 14 bases between the germline ends. For the CDR3, the DNA is TGTGCCAGCAGCAATTCCGACAGCTTCAATCAGCCCCAGCATTTT. Amino acids: CASSNSDSFNQPQHF.

The chain is built from TRBV5-8 and TRBJ1-1; perhaps TRBD1 as D (5 bases). Trimming pared 0 bases from V and 7 bases from J, leaving 13 bases between. The CDR3 is 14 amino acids. Germline V lookup: CDR1 SGHTS, CDR2 YDEGEE. The CDR3: CASSLGPEGFEAFF. The CDR3, as DNA: TGTGCCAGCAGCTTGGGGCCTGAGGGGTTTGAAGCTTTCTTT.

This clonotype occurred once. The rearrangement links TRBV20-1 to TRBJ2-1; D perhaps matches TRBD2 (6 bases). This CDR3 has 14 amino acids. Trimming stripped 4 bases from V and 9 bases from J, with 19 bases between. CDR1 is DFQATT, CDR2 SNEGSKA, per germline (reference sequence). In DNA, the CDR3 is TGCAGTGCTACCCTTGGGACTGAGGCCAGTGAGCAGTTCTTC. The encoded protein is CSATLGTEASEQFF.

The rearrangement uses TRBV11-2 and TRBJ2-7, with D hard to call. The germline CDR1 and CDR2 sequences are SGHAT and FQNNGV. The V and J ends lost 5 bases and 5 bases respectively, with 7 bases between them. The CDR3 contains 11 residues. This chain's CDR3 is CASSLWDEQYF. The DNA for the CDR3 is TGTGCCAGCAGCCTTTGGGACGAGCAGTACTTC.

This clonotype was counted only a few times. The rearrangement uses TRBV18 and TRBJ2-1, with TRBD1 identical over 7 bases. V gave up 1 base and J gave up 2 bases; unmatched junction bases: 2. There are 15 residues in the CDR3. Germline V lookup: CDR1 KGHSH, CDR2 LQKENI. The chain's CDR3 is CASSPRQGAYNEQFF. The CDR3 DNA reads TGTGCCAGCTCACCACGGCAGGGGGCCTACAATGAGCAGTTCTTC.

This chain uses TRBV20-1 with TRBJ2-1, with a possible D match to TRBD1 (5 bases). The CDR3 sequence is 15 residues long. Germline V gene lookup returns CDR1 DFQATT and CDR2 SNEGSKA (reference sequence). Trimming took off 0 bases at V and 0 bases at J, with 9 bases between the two ends. The CDR3 nucleotides read TGCAGTGCTAGAGAAGGGGTTAGCTCCTACAATGAGCAGTTCTTC. Translating it yields CSAREGVSSYNEQFF.

The chain combines TRBV6-5 with TRBJ2-5; D is tentatively TRBD1 or TRBD2 (5 bases each). Trimming cost V 2 bases and J 7 bases, with 20 bases left between them. Germline V gene lookup returns CDR1 MNHEY and CDR2 SVGAGI. The CDR3 extends over 16 amino acids. CDR3 sequence (DNA): TGTGCCAGCAGTTACAATAACCGGGACCCCACCCGGACCCAGTACTTC. Protein product: CASSYNNRDPTRTQYF.

This clonotype occurred a few times. The chain carries TRBV5-4 and TRBJ2-1, with TRBD1 identical over 7 bases. V was pared by 0 bases and J by 2 bases, with 2 bases of the junction left unmatched. CDR3 size: 15 residues. Germline CDR1 and CDR2: SGHNT and YYREEE (reference sequence). The CDR3 spells CASSLVTGAYNEQFF. The CDR3 DNA reads as TGTGCCAGCAGCTTGGTAACAGGGGCCTACAATGAGCAGTTCTTC. The full variable domain, in which reference TRBV5-4 and TRBJ2-1 provide the parts outside the CDR3, is ETGVTQSPTHLIKTRGQQVTLRCSSQSGHNTVSWYQQALGQGPQFIFQYYREEENGRGNFPPRFSGLQFPNYSSELNVNALELDDSALYLCASSLVTGAYNEQFFGPGTRLTVL.